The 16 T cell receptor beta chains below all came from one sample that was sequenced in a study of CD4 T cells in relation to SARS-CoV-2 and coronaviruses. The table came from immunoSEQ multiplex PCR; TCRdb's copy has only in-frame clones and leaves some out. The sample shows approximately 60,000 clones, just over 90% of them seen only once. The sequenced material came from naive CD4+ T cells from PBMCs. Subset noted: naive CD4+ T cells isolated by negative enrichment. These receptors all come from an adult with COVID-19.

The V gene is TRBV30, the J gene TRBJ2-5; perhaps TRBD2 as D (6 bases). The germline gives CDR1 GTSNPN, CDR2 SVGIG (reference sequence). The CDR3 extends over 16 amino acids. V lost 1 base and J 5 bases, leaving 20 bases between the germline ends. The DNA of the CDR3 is TGTGCCTGGAGTGGGACCGGGACTGCGAGTTCTGAGACCCAGTACTTC. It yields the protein CAWSGTGTASSETQYF.

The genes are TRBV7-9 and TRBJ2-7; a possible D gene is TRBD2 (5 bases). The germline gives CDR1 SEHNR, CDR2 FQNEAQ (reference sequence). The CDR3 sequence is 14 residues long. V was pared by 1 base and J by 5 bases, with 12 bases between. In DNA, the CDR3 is TGTGCCAGCAGCTTAGATCCCCTAGCCAACGAGCAGTACTTC. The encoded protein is CASSLDPLANEQYF.

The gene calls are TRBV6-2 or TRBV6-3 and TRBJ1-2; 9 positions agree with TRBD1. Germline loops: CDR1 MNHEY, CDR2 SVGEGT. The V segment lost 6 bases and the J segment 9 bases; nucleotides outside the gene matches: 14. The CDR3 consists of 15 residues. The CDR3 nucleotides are TGTGCCAGCAGCCCCAGGGACAGGGACTCTCCAAGCTACACCTTC. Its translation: CASSPRDRDSPSYTF.

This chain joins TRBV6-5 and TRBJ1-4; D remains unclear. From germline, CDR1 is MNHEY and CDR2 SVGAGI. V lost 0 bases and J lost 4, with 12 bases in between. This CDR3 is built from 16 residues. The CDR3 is CASSYSTGHFNEKLFF. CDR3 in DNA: TGTGCCAGCAGTTACTCCACCGGGCATTTTAATGAAAAACTGTTTTTT.

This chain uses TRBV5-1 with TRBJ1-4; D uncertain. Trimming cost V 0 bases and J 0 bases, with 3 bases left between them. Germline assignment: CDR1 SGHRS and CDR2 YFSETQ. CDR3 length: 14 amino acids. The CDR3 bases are TGCGCCAGCAGCTTGGGTGCAACTAATGAAAAACTGTTTTTT. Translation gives CASSLGATNEKLFF.

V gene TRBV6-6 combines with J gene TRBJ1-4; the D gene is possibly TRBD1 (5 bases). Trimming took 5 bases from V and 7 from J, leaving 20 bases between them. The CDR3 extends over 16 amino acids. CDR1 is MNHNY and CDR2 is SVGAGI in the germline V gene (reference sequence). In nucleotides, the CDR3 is TGTGCCAGCAGTCGAAGTAAACGAGGGGTGGGTGAAAAACTGTTTTTT. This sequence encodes CASSRSKRGVGEKLFF.

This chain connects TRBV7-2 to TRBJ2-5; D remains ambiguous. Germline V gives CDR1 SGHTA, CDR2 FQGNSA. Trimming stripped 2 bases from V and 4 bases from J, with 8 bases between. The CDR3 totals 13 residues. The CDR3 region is CASSLRRSETQYF. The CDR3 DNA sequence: TGTGCCAGCAGCTTAAGACGGTCAGAGACCCAGTACTTC.

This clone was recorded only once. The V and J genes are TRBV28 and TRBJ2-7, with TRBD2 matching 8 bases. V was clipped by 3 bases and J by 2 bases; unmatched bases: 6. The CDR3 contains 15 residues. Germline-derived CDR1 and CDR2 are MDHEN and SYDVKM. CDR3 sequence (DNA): TGTGCCAGCAGTTTTGGACTAGCTGGAGCCTACGAGCAGTACTTC. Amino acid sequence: CASSFGLAGAYEQYF.

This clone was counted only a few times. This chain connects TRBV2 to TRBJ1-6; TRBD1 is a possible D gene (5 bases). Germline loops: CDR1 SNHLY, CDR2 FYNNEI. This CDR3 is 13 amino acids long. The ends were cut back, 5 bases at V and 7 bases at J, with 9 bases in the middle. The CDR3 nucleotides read TGTGCCAGCAGTCAGGGAACAAATTCACCCCTCCACTTT. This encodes CASSQGTNSPLHF.

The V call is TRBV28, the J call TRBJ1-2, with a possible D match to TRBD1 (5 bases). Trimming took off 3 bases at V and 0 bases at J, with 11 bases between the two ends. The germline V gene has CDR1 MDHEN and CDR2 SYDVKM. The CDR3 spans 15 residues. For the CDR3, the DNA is TGTGCCAGCAGTTTCGGATACAGGTCTAACTATGGCTACACCTTC. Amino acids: CASSFGYRSNYGYTF.

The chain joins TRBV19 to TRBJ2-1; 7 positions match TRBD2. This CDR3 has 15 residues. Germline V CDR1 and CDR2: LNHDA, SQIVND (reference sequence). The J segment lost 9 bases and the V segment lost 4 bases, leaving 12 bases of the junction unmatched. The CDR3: CASSKLARKVGEQFF. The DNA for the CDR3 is TGTGCCAGTAGTAAACTAGCGCGCAAGGTCGGTGAGCAGTTCTTC.

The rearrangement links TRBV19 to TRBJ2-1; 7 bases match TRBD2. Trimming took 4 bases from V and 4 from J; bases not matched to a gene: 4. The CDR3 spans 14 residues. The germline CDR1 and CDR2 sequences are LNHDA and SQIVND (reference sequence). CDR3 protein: CASSTSGGYNEQFF. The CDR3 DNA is TGTGCCAGTAGTACTAGCGGAGGTTACAATGAGCAGTTCTTC.

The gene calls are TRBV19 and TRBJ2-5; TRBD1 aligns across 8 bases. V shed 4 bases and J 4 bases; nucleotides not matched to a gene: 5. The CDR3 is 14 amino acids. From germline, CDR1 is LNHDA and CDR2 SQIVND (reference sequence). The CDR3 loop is CASSNQGARETQYF. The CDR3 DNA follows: TGTGCCAGTAGTAATCAGGGGGCAAGAGAGACCCAGTACTTC.

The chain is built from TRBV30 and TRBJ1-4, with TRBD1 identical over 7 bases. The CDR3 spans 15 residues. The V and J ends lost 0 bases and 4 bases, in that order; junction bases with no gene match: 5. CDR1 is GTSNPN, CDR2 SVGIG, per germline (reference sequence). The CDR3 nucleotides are TGTGCCTGGAGTGTTGGGACAGCCTATAATGAAAAACTGTTTTTT. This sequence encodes CAWSVGTAYNEKLFF.

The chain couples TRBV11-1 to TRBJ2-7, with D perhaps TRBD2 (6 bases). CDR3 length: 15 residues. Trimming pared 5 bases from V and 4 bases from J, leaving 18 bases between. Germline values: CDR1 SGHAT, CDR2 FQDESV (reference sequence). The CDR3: CASSPGLAPWYEQYF. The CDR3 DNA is TGTGCCAGCAGCCCGGGACTTGCCCCGTGGTACGAGCAGTACTTC.

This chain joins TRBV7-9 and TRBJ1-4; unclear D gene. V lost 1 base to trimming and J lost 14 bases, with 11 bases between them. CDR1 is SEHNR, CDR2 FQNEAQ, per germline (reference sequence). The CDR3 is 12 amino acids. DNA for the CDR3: TGTGCCAGCAGCTTAGTCGGGATAGGGCTGTTTTTT. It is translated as CASSLVGIGLFF. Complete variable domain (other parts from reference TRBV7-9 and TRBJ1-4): DTGVSQNPRHKITKRGQNVTFRCDPISEHNRLYWYRQTLGQGPEFLTYFQNEAQLEKSRLLSDRFSAERPKGSFSTLEIQRTEQGDSAMYLCASSLVGIGLFFGSGTQLSVL.